Following are 12 T cell receptor beta chains from one sample sequenced in a study of blood T cell repertoires in COVID-19. Generated by immunoSEQ multiplex PCR, the TCRdb table keeps only in-frame clones and is missing some. The sample holds a few hundred thousand clones, roughly nine tenths seen once. Input material: PBMCs or T cells enriched from blood (not recorded which). The source of these receptors is a human donor in a cohort exposed to, infected with or recovered from COVID-19 (not recorded which). The donor label of this sample is uncertain.

J is TRBJ2-3 and V is TRBV7-9; 10 nucleotides match TRBD1. Trimming removed 10 bases from V and 6 bases from J; junction bases left unmatched: 7. The germline V gene has CDR1 SEHNR and CDR2 FQNEAQ (reference sequence). This CDR3 region has 13 residues. The CDR3 reads CAIPGTGDDTQYF. CDR3 DNA sequence: TGTGCCATCCCCGGGACAGGGGACGATACGCAGTATTTT.

The table lists this clone with a count of one. The CDR3 spells CASSQSGTEAFF. CDR3 DNA sequence: TGCGCCAGCAGCCAAAGCGGCACTGAAGCTTTCTTT. The V and J genes are TRBV4-1 and TRBJ1-1, with no clear D. CDR3 size: 12 residues. Germline V gene data show CDR1 as MGHRA and CDR2 as YSYEKL. V lost 2 bases, J lost 4 bases, and 5 bases lay in between.

This sequence joins TRBV6-1 and TRBJ1-1; possibly TRBD1 for D (5 bases). The ends were cut back, 2 bases at V and 6 bases at J, with 13 bases in the middle. Germline assignment: CDR1 MNHNS and CDR2 SASEGT. This CDR3 contains 14 residues. CDR3 sequence reads: CASSEIRGGAEAFF. The CDR3 DNA is TGTGCCAGCAGTGAAATAAGGGGAGGGGCTGAAGCTTTCTTT.

The chain recombines TRBV10-2 with TRBJ1-1; D unclear. V was cut by 3 bases and J by 5 bases, with 10 bases left in between. The CDR3 is 13 residues long. Per the germline V gene, CDR1 is WSHSY and CDR2 is SAAADI. The CDR3 DNA reads TGCGCCAGCAGTGATCGACCGCGGACTGAAGCTTTCTTT. As protein: CASSDRPRTEAFF.

This chain links TRBV19 with TRBJ1-1, with D possibly matching TRBD1 (5 bases). The V gene lost 3 bases and the J gene lost 0 bases, with 17 bases spanning the gap. The CDR3 extends over 17 amino acids. Germline V gives CDR1 LNHDA, CDR2 SQIVND (reference sequence). In nucleotides, the CDR3 is TGTGCCAGTAGTATGGTTGTGGACAAGACGATGAACACTGAAGCTTTCTTT. Its protein is CASSMVVDKTMNTEAFF.

V is TRBV19 and J is TRBJ1-5, with a weak D call TRBD1 (5 bases). Trimming removed 7 bases from V and 5 bases from J, with 15 bases in between. The length of the CDR3 is 14 residues. The V gene's germline CDR1 is LNHDA and CDR2 SQIVND (reference sequence). The CDR3 nucleotides read TGTGCCAGTACGGTAAGCGGGACCCATCAGCCCCAGCATTTT. Residues: CASTVSGTHQPQHF.

The chain links TRBV7-7 to TRBJ2-5, with a tentative D call TRBD1 (5 bases). The germline V gene encodes CDR1 SSHAT and CDR2 FNYEAQ (reference sequence). Trimming stripped 5 bases from V and 5 bases from J, with 12 bases between. The CDR3 totals 13 residues. In DNA, the CDR3 is TGTGCCAGCAGCCCGTGGGGCCCCGAGACCCAGTACTTC. This codes for CASSPWGPETQYF.

V and J are TRBV15 and TRBJ1-2, with 8 bases identical to TRBD1. CDR1 is LNHNV, CDR2 YYDKDF, per germline (reference sequence). Germline trimming cut 3 bases from V and 5 bases from J; bases unmatched to any gene: 5. This CDR3 comprises 14 residues. The CDR3 protein is CATSSRGLGYGYTF. The CDR3 coding sequence is TGTGCCACCAGCAGCAGGGGGCTAGGGTATGGCTACACCTTC.

The genes are TRBV2 and TRBJ1-3; TRBD1 is a possible D gene (5 bases). This CDR3 has 13 residues. Germline CDR1 and CDR2: SNHLY and FYNNEI. V was cut by 6 bases and J by 0 bases, with 6 bases left in between. The DNA of the CDR3 is TGTGCCAGCAGACAGGACTCTGGAAACACCATATATTTT. Its translation is CASRQDSGNTIYF.

The chain is built from TRBV6-5 and TRBJ1-1, with TRBD1 as a possible D gene (5 bases). The germline V gene has CDR1 MNHEY and CDR2 SVGAGI. The CDR3 runs to 14 residues. The V and J ends lost 5 bases and 5 bases respectively, with 15 bases between them. This CDR3 reads CASSRPTGKTEAFF. CDR3 coding DNA: TGTGCCAGCAGTCGACCCACAGGAAAAACTGAAGCTTTCTTT.

The chain recombines TRBV2 with TRBJ1-5; 10 nucleotides align to TRBD1. Trimming at V came to 8 bases and at J to 4 bases, leaving 2 bases not matched to a gene. The germline V gene has CDR1 SNHLY and CDR2 FYNNEI. The CDR3 contains 13 residues. The CDR3 loop reads CASRGQGNQPQHF. In DNA, the CDR3 is TGTGCCAGCCGGGGACAGGGGAATCAGCCCCAGCATTTT.

The V call is TRBV6-4, the J call TRBJ2-3; 10 bases align to TRBD2. This CDR3 region has 15 residues. Germline CDR1 is MRHNA and CDR2 is SNTAGT. Trimming removed 6 bases from V and 5 bases from J; junction bases left unmatched: 8. The CDR3 nucleotides read TGTGCCAGCAGGGCGTTAGCGGGGGGAAGAGATACGCAGTATTTT. Its translation: CASRALAGGRDTQYF.